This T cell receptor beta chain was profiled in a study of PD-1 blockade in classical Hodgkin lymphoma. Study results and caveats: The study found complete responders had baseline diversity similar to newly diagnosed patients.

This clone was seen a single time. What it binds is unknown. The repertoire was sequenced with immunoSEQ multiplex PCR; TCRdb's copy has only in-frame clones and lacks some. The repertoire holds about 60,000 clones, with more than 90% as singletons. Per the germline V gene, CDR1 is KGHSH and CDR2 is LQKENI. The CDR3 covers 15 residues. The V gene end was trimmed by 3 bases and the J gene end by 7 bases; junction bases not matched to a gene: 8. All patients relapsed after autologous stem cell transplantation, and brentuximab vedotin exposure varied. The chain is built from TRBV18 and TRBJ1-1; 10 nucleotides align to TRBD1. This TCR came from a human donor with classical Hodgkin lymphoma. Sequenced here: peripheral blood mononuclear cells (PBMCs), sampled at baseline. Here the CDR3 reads CASSPQTGGSGEAFF. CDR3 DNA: TGTGCCAGCTCACCCCAGACAGGGGGCAGTGGTGAAGCTTTCTTT.